The source of this T cell receptor beta chain is a study of tumor T cells in aggressive B-cell lymphoma. Method: immunoSEQ multiplex PCR; TCRdb's copy keeps in-frame clones and lacks some. The sample carries about 4,000 clones, roughly 88% recorded once. This CDR3 has 15 residues. CDR1 is MNHEY and CDR2 is SVGAGI in the germline V gene. V was pared by 6 bases and J by 3 bases, with 7 bases of the junction left unmatched. The rearrangement links TRBV6-5 to TRBJ1-1, with 10 bases fitting TRBD1. The sample consisted of tumor tissue. The source of this sequence is an adult with diffuse large B cell lymphoma. CDR3 in amino acids: CASSLRQGAYTEAFF. CDR3 nucleotide sequence: TGTGCCAGCAGCCTCCGACAGGGGGCGTACACTGAAGCTTTCTTT.